This TCR beta chain comes out of a study of regulatory and conventional T cells in RAG deficiency. Study outcomes and limitations: Shannon entropy was markedly lower and Simpson indices higher in RAG-deficient patients than control T-cell subsets. Patient subsets had shorter CDR3s; Omenn Treg-Tconv overlap exceeded 80%. Compared with controls, unique Treg TCR beta sequences dropped about 100-fold in Omenn syndrome and CID/AS.

Genomic DNA came from blood conventional CD4+ T cells gated CD25-low CD127-high. The V gene's germline CDR1 is KGHSH and CDR2 LQKENI. V was clipped by 4 bases and J by 2 bases, with 5 bases between them. CDR3 length: 12 residues. As concerns this clone: Its matching antigen is unknown.

Produced via immunoSEQ multiplex PCR; TCRdb's table is partial and in-frame only. The sample carries 10,000 to 15,000 clones, just under 95% recorded once. This sample was shared with a second study, whose subject was regulatory T cells. That work contributes: Amplification used 52 TRBV primers and 13 TRBJ primers.

The chain employs TRBV18 and TRBJ1-1; D is uncertain. Sequences were obtained from CD4+ effector T cells sorted from blood. This sequence was found in a human donor in good health. CDR3 amino acids: CASSRENTEAFF. For the CDR3, the DNA is TGTGCCAGCTCACGAGAAAACACTGAAGCTTTCTTT. Filled out from reference TRBV18 and TRBJ1-1, the complete variable domain reads NAGVMQNPRHLVRRRGQEARLRCSPMKGHSHVYWYRQLPEEGLKFMVYLQKENIIDESGMPKERFSAEFPKEGPSILRIQQVVRGDSAAYFCASSRENTEAFFGQGTRLTVV.